The clone carrying this T cell receptor beta chain was detected only a few times. Its antigen is undetermined. The data were taken from a study of T cell responses to AZD1222 COVID-19 vaccine. Findings and limits, study-wide: Elevations in Spike-specific TCR breadth and depth followed administration of two AZD1222 doses. A mostly white British donor set with more females was recruited, and clonal diversity was possibly underestimated. Samples come after the peak T cell response, not at day 14.

Germline CDR1 and CDR2: SGHRS and YFSETQ. The CDR3 is made up of 13 amino acids. V dropped 5 bases and J dropped 8 bases, with 16 bases sitting between them. Profiling relied on immunoSEQ multiplex PCR, and the TCRdb table lists in-frame clones only, not all of them. The sample lists some 140,000 clones, approximately 85% occurring once. This sequence joins TRBV5-1 and TRBJ1-2; perhaps TRBD1 as D (5 bases). Material: peripheral blood, obtained 28 days after the second dose of the MenACWY control vaccine. The receptor's source is an adult who received the MenACWY meningococcal vaccine as a control. DNA for the CDR3: TGCGCCAGCAGTCGGGATGGGGGTCGCGGCTACACCTTC. Its protein product is CASSRDGGRGYTF.